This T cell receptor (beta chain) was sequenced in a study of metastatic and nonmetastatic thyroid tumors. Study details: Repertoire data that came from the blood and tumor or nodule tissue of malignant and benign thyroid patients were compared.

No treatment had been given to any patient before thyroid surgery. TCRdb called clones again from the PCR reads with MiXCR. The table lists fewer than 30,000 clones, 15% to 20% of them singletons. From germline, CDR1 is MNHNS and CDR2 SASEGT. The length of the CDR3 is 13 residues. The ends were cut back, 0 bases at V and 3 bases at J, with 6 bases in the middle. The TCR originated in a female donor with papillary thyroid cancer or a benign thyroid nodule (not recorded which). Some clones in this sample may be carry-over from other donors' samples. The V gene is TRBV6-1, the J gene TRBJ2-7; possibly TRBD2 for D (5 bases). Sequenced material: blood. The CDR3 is CASSEAEVYEQYF. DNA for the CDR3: TGTGCCAGCAGTGAAGCGGAGGTCTACGAGCAGTACTTC.